Listed here are 9 T cell receptor beta chains from one sample, sequenced in a study of OX40 agonist ivuxolimab in advanced cancers. Measured with immunoSEQ multiplex PCR; TCRdb has only the in-frame clones, and not every one. The top ten hold 1.2% of the sample, which has over 45,000 clones, 70% to 80% seen once. This specimen was CD4+ or CD8+ T cells sorted from blood, taken in a trial of the OX40 agonist ivuxolimab. The receptor set was obtained from an adult with an advanced solid tumor such as melanoma, head and neck, liver or kidney cancer.

The J gene is TRBJ1-5, the V gene TRBV6-1; 11 positions match TRBD1. Germline CDR1 reads MNHNS; CDR2 reads SASEGT. The length of the CDR3 is 15 residues. The V segment lost 6 bases and the J segment 7 bases; nucleotides outside the gene matches: 8. The CDR3 DNA is TGTGCCAGCAGGGGCCGGGACAGGGGGAAGCAGCCCCAGCATTTT. It specifies CASRGRDRGKQPQHF.

J is TRBJ1-3 and V is TRBV28; 7 bases map to TRBD1. The CDR3 contains 16 residues. Germline V gene lookup returns CDR1 MDHEN and CDR2 SYDVKM. V gave up 6 bases and J gave up 0 bases; unmatched junction bases: 8. The chain's CDR3 is CASSPDRVPSGNTIYF. CDR3 sequence (DNA): TGTGCCAGCAGCCCTGACAGGGTACCCTCTGGAAACACCATATATTTT.

V is TRBV6-5 and J is TRBJ1-1, with D perhaps TRBD1 (5 bases). This CDR3 comprises 14 residues. Trimming cost V 5 bases and J 10 bases, with 20 bases left between them. CDR1 and CDR2 (germline): MNHEY, SVGAGI. CDR3 coding DNA: TGTGCCAGCAGTGGGGGGATTTCAAGTCGAGGAGCTTTCTTT. It translates to CASSGGISSRGAFF.

The J gene is TRBJ2-1, the V gene TRBV19, with D possibly matching TRBD2 (6 bases). The CDR3 is 15 amino acids. CDR1 LNHDA and CDR2 SQIVND come from the germline V gene (reference sequence). V gave up 4 bases and J gave up 8 bases, with 18 bases separating them. Here the CDR3 DNA reads TGTGCCAGTAGTACCCGGGACTCTAGAGCTCATGAGCAGTTCTTC. As protein: CASSTRDSRAHEQFF.

This sequence joins TRBV5-1 and TRBJ1-5, with D maybe TRBD1 (6 bases). Germline V lookup: CDR1 SGHRS, CDR2 YFSETQ. The CDR3 is 16 amino acids. Trimming stripped 4 bases from V and 1 base from J, with 15 bases between. The CDR3: CASSRGGDTSNQPQHF. As DNA, the CDR3 is TGCGCCAGCAGCCGAGGGGGAGATACAAGCAATCAGCCCCAGCATTTT.

V and J are TRBV4-2 and TRBJ1-3; a possible D gene is TRBD1 (5 bases). In germline, CDR1 is LGHNA, CDR2 YNFKEQ. The CDR3 extends over 15 amino acids. Trimming took 4 bases from V and 6 from J, leaving 16 bases between them. CDR3 in amino acids: CASSRVAGVENTIYF. CDR3 DNA: TGTGCCAGCAGCCGGGTTGCGGGGGTTGAAAACACCATATATTTT.

A single count supports this clone. The chain carries TRBV5-1 and TRBJ1-2; 7 nucleotides line up with TRBD1. CDR1 is SGHRS, CDR2 YFSETQ, per germline. The ends lost 4 bases at V and 0 bases at J; junction bases unmatched: 9. The length of the CDR3 is 16 residues. CDR3 coding DNA: TGCGCCAGCAGCCCGATGGCAGGGGGGACTAACTATGGCTACACCTTC. Protein: CASSPMAGGTNYGYTF.

The CDR3 sequence: CASSQATGPGTTQYF. The CDR3 nucleotides are TGTGCCAGCAGCCAAGCGACAGGCCCGGGTACGACCCAGTACTTC. V and J are TRBV4-2 and TRBJ2-5, with D possibly being TRBD1 (6 bases). The CDR3 is 15 amino acids. Germline assignment: CDR1 LGHNA and CDR2 YNFKEQ. The V end was cut by 1 base, the J end by 7 bases, with 16 bases between.

The rearrangement links TRBV6-1 to TRBJ1-2; maybe TRBD1 (6 bases). The CDR3 runs to 14 residues. CDR1 and CDR2 (germline): MNHNS, SASEGT. Deletions cut 6 bases from V and 2 bases from J, with 13 bases between. CDR3 coding DNA: TGTGCCAGCAGGACGGGACAACAAAACTATGGCTACACCTTC. This codes for CASRTGQQNYGYTF.